Presented here are 7 T cell receptor beta chains from one specimen sequenced in a study of T cells in Graves' hyperthyroidism and ophthalmopathy. RNA transcripts served as the template for amplifying TCR beta CDR3 regions. Initially, a first-round RT-PCR of the TCR CDR3 employed the HTBI primer set. TCRdb ran MiXCR on the multiplex PCR reads and lists one entry per CDR3 protein. The sample holds a few hundred thousand distinct CDR3 sequences, 15% to 20% seen once. The sequenced material came from blood. Receptors were obtained from a woman younger than 45 with Graves' ophthalmopathy.

V and J are TRBV28 and TRBJ2-2; 14 bases match TRBD2. V was clipped by 5 bases and J by 7 bases; unmatched bases: 6. Germline V lookup: CDR1 MDHEN, CDR2 SYDVKM. This CDR3 has 16 amino acids. In DNA, the CDR3 is TGTGCCAGCAGTCTGGGACTAGCGGGAGCCTTCGGGGAGCTGTTTTTT. It translates to CASSLGLAGAFGELFF. Based on the CDR3 plus reference TRBV28 and TRBJ2-2, the full variable domain is DVKVTQSSRYLVKRTGEKVFLECVQDMDHENMFWYRQDPGLGLRLIYFSYDVKMKEKGDIPEGYSVSREKKERFSLILESASTNQTSMYLCASSLGLAGAFGELFFGEGSRLTVL.

This clonotype occurred once. The chain combines TRBV6-2 or TRBV6-3 with TRBJ2-1; TRBD2 aligns across 10 bases. The length of the CDR3 is 15 residues. The ends lost 5 bases at V and 9 bases at J; junction bases unmatched: 10. Per germline, CDR1 MNHEY and CDR2 SVGEGT. CDR3 protein: CASSPAGGPVVEQFF. Written as DNA, the CDR3 is TGTGCCAGCAGTCCAGCGGGAGGGCCGGTAGTTGAGCAGTTCTTC.

This clonotype was detected ten times or more. Written as DNA, the CDR3 is TGCGCCAGCAGCTTGGACAGCCAACCAGATGAAAAACTGTTTTTT. It encodes CASSLDSQPDEKLFF. This chain connects TRBV5-1 to TRBJ1-4; no clear D gene. CDR3 length: 15 amino acids. The germline V gene encodes CDR1 SGHRS and CDR2 YFSETQ. V gave up 0 bases and J gave up 6 bases, with 12 bases separating them.

The chain has TRBV28 and TRBJ1-2; D call uncertain. Per germline, CDR1 MDHEN and CDR2 SYDVKM. The CDR3 contains 15 residues. Between the trimmed V and J ends, which lost 6 bases and 4 bases, there was a span of 18 bases. The CDR3 coding sequence is TGTGCCAGCAGCCAACGACCCGGGCCCTTCTATGGCTACACCTTC. Amino acids: CASSQRPGPFYGYTF.

This clonotype has a count of ten or more. The chain recombines TRBV20-1 with TRBJ1-1, with D perhaps TRBD1 (5 bases). Germline V gene lookup returns CDR1 DFQATT and CDR2 SNEGSKA (reference sequence). V lost 1 base and J 5 bases, leaving 11 bases between the germline ends. CDR3 length: 13 residues. The CDR3 is CSARGPGGTEAFF. In nucleotides, the CDR3 is TGCAGTGCTAGAGGACCCGGGGGGACTGAAGCTTTCTTT.

This clonotype has just a few counts. This chain links TRBV7-2 with TRBJ1-1; 7 bases align to TRBD1. The CDR3 has 12 residues. The ends lost 6 bases at V and 7 bases at J; junction bases unmatched: 5. Germline V gene lookup returns CDR1 SGHTA and CDR2 FQGNSA. The CDR3 DNA follows: TGTGCCAGCAGGCCAGGGGGGTTTGAAGCTTTCTTT. This translates into CASRPGGFEAFF.

The rearrangement links TRBV6-2 or TRBV6-3 to TRBJ2-1; D is undetermined. Germline CDR1 is MNHEY and CDR2 is SVGEGT. The CDR3 extends over 15 amino acids. V was clipped by 7 bases and J by 0 bases, with 13 bases between them. The CDR3 sequence is CASNSRVSSYNEQFF. The CDR3 DNA follows: TGTGCCAGCAATTCAAGGGTTAGCTCCTACAATGAGCAGTTCTTC.